This T cell receptor beta chain was recorded in a study of siplizumab effects on memory and regulatory T cells. Germline assignment: CDR1 SEHNR and CDR2 FQNEAQ (reference sequence). The ends lost 4 bases at V and 3 bases at J; junction bases unmatched: 13. The CDR3 loop spans 19 amino acids. Sequenced by immunoSEQ multiplex PCR; TCRdb stores in-frame clones only, minus some. The sample contains roughly 100,000 clones, over 85% of which appear only once. The rearrangement links TRBV7-9 to TRBJ2-7, with TRBD2 matching 15 bases. Source material: CD8+ T cells sorted from blood. The receptor comes from a human donor in good health. Written as DNA, the CDR3 is TGTGCCAGCAGCTCAGGGACTAGCGGGAGGTCTGAGGCAATCTACGAGCAGTACTTC. Translation gives CASSSGTSGRSEAIYEQYF.